These 27 T cell receptor beta chains were sequenced from one sample in a study of OX40 agonist ivuxolimab in advanced cancers. Measured with immunoSEQ multiplex PCR; TCRdb has only the in-frame clones, and not every one. The sample lists 30,000 to 40,000 clones, 65% to 75% occurring once. This specimen consisted of CD4+ or CD8+ T cells sorted from blood, obtained in a trial of the OX40 agonist ivuxolimab. The receptors here all came from an adult with an advanced solid tumor such as melanoma, head and neck, liver or kidney cancer.

The chain combines TRBV29-1 with TRBJ2-3, with D possibly being TRBD2 (6 bases). In germline, CDR1 is SQVTM, CDR2 ANQGSEA. V was cut by 8 bases and J by 6 bases, with 15 bases left in between. CDR3 length equals 12 residues. The DNA for the CDR3 is TGCAGCTCGGGGACTTATGGGGATACGCAGTATTTT. Its protein is CSSGTYGDTQYF.

V and J are TRBV7-6 and TRBJ2-1, with no clear D. The CDR3 sequence is 14 residues long. The germline V gene has CDR1 SGHVS and CDR2 FNYEAQ. Trimming left V 5 bases short and J 6 bases short, with 14 bases between. The CDR3 DNA is TGTGCCAGCAGCCGACCGGGCCAAGGCAATGAGCAGTTCTTC. This gives the protein CASSRPGQGNEQFF.

V usage is TRBV7-9 and J usage is TRBJ2-5, with D hard to call. From germline, CDR1 is SEHNR and CDR2 FQNEAQ (reference sequence). This CDR3 comprises 15 residues. V dropped 1 base and J dropped 2 bases, with 11 bases sitting between them. In DNA, the CDR3 is TGTGCCAGCAGCTTAGATCTTGGAGCACAAGAGACCCAGTACTTC. Amino acid sequence: CASSLDLGAQETQYF.

The V call is TRBV27, the J call TRBJ2-5; 7 bases are shared with TRBD2. The CDR3 has 13 amino acids. Looked up from germline, CDR1 is MNHEY and CDR2 is SMNVEV (reference sequence). V lost 5 bases and J lost 3; bases outside the gene matches: 3. The CDR3 loop reads CASSPLAEETQYF. The DNA of the CDR3 is TGTGCCAGCAGTCCTCTAGCGGAAGAGACCCAGTACTTC.

As DNA, the CDR3 is TGTGCCAGCAGCTTAGATTTTGCAGTACCGTACTTC. It encodes CASSLDFAVPYF. The chain recombines TRBV7-2 with TRBJ2-5, with unresolved D. The CDR3 is 12 amino acids. V was clipped by 1 base and J by 13 bases, with 13 bases between them. The germline gives CDR1 SGHTA, CDR2 FQGNSA.

The J gene is TRBJ2-4, the V gene TRBV19; D might be TRBD1 (6 bases). V was pared by 3 bases and J by 0 bases, with 9 bases between. Per germline, CDR1 LNHDA and CDR2 SQIVND (reference sequence). The CDR3 runs to 15 residues. CDR3 sequence: CASSITGLAKNIQYF. DNA for the CDR3: TGTGCCAGTAGTATCACAGGGTTAGCCAAAAACATTCAGTACTTC.

In its sample, this clone was seen a few times. This chain connects TRBV9 to TRBJ2-7; the D is unclear. The ends were cut back, 0 bases at V and 7 bases at J, with 11 bases in the middle. The CDR3 length is 13 residues. Germline V gene lookup returns CDR1 SGDLS and CDR2 YYNGEE. CDR3 sequence reads: CASSVGDSGEQYF. The CDR3 DNA sequence: TGTGCCAGCAGCGTAGGGGATTCTGGGGAGCAGTACTTC.

The CDR3 DNA follows: TGTGCCAGCAGGATGGCCGGTCCAAGCGAGCAGTTCTTC. Residues: CASRMAGPSEQFF. The chain joins TRBV7-9 to TRBJ2-1; the D is unclear. This CDR3 has 13 residues. Germline loops: CDR1 SEHNR, CDR2 FQNEAQ (reference sequence). The V gene lost 6 bases and the J gene lost 10 bases, with 16 bases spanning the gap.

The chain joins TRBV7-9 to TRBJ2-4; TRBD2 agrees at 7 bases. With 5 bases clipped from V and 9 bases from J, the junction kept 7 bases outside the gene matches. Looked up from germline, CDR1 is SEHNR and CDR2 is FQNEAQ (reference sequence). This CDR3 region has 13 residues. The chain's CDR3 is CASSQAGMGIQYF. CDR3 coding DNA: TGTGCCAGCAGCCAAGCGGGGATGGGCATTCAGTACTTC.

V usage is TRBV6-1 and J usage is TRBJ1-6; D is ambiguous. The length of the CDR3 is 14 residues. The V end was cut by 6 bases, the J end by 9 bases, with 15 bases between. Germline CDR1 reads MNHNS; CDR2 reads SASEGT. The CDR3 nucleotides read TGTGCCAGCAGGGACCGATTCCCAATTTCACCCCTCCACTTT. Amino acids: CASRDRFPISPLHF.

This sequence joins TRBV5-6 and TRBJ1-1; 7 bases are a match to TRBD1. This CDR3 contains 12 residues. V lost 3 bases to trimming and J lost 7 bases; unmatched junction nucleotides: 3. Per germline, CDR1 SGHDT and CDR2 YYEEEE. The DNA of the CDR3 is TGTGCCAGCAGCTCGAGGACAGGTGAAGCTTTCTTT. Residues: CASSSRTGEAFF.

Notes on this clone: This may stem from a read error, because a much larger clone lies one nucleotide away. Different DNA sequences within this sample yield the same CDR3. The rearrangement joins TRBV6-1 to TRBJ1-5; possible D gene TRBD1, 6 bases. Germline V lookup: CDR1 MNHNS, CDR2 SASEGT. V lost 7 bases and J lost 5, with 12 bases in between. This CDR3 contains 13 residues. CDR3 residues: CASNREGDQPQHF. The CDR3 coding sequence is TGTGCCAGCAACAGAGAGGGGGATCAGCCCCAGCATTTT.

This clone appeared once. This rearrangement joins TRBV7-2 to TRBJ1-4; D uncertain. CDR3 size: 14 residues. With 6 bases removed from V and 7 bases from J, the gap between germline ends came to 15 bases. Germline CDR1 reads SGHTA; CDR2 reads FQGNSA. CDR3 in amino acids: CASSLDHTGEKLFF. CDR3 DNA sequence: TGTGCCAGCAGTCTGGACCACACGGGTGAAAAACTGTTTTTT. Supplemented by reference TRBV7-2 and TRBJ1-4, the full variable domain reads GAGVSQSPSNKVTEKGKDVELRCDPISGHTALYWYRQSLGQGLEFLIYFQGNSAPDKSGLPSDRFSAERTGGSVSTLTIQRTQQEDSAVYLCASSLDHTGEKLFFGSGTQLSVL.

This clone was recorded once. The chain joins TRBV2 to TRBJ1-4, with 7 nucleotides matching TRBD1. The CDR3 sequence is 15 residues long. CDR1 SNHLY and CDR2 FYNNEI come from the germline V gene. V lost 4 bases and J lost 4; bases outside the gene matches: 6. In DNA, the CDR3 is TGTGCCAGCAGTGGGGGGGACAGCCTTAATGAAAAACTGTTTTTT. Amino acids: CASSGGDSLNEKLFF.

The chain is built from TRBV7-3 and TRBJ2-3; 10 bases match TRBD1. CDR1 is SGHTA, CDR2 FQGTGA, per germline. This CDR3 spans 16 amino acids. After removal of 0 bases from V and 3 bases from J, the junction contained 3 bases not matched to a gene. The CDR3 coding sequence is TGTGCCAGCAGCTTAACGAGGGACAGGGGAACAGATACGCAGTATTTT. Translating it yields CASSLTRDRGTDTQYF.

The V and J genes are TRBV2 and TRBJ2-3; D gene uncertain. Germline loops: CDR1 SNHLY, CDR2 FYNNEI. The germline V and J ends were trimmed by 5 bases and 8 bases, with 8 bases remaining between them. The CDR3 has 11 amino acids. The DNA for the CDR3 is TGTGCCAGCAGTCCAGAGATTACGCAGTATTTT. Protein: CASSPEITQYF.

The genes are TRBV27 and TRBJ2-1; unclear D gene. Germline CDR1 and CDR2: MNHEY and SMNVEV (reference sequence). Trimming removed 2 bases from V and 12 bases from J, with 11 bases in between. This CDR3 has 12 residues. The CDR3 protein is CASSLNGGPQFF. The CDR3 region has the DNA TGTGCCAGCAGTTTAAATGGTGGCCCGCAGTTCTTC.

V gene TRBV18 combines with J gene TRBJ1-1; 7 bases are shared with TRBD1. The CDR3 length is 15 residues. V was clipped by 5 bases and J by 1 base; unmatched bases: 7. Germline V CDR1 and CDR2: KGHSH, LQKENI. Written as DNA, the CDR3 is TGTGCCAGCTCAGTATCCGGGACAGCGAACACTGAAGCTTTCTTT. This gives the protein CASSVSGTANTEAFF.

The chain recombines TRBV10-3 with TRBJ1-5, with D maybe TRBD1 (5 bases). Germline V gene sequence: CDR1 ENHRY, CDR2 SYGVKD. V lost 6 bases, J lost 7 bases, and 19 bases lay in between. CDR3 size: 15 residues. The CDR3 protein is CAIRGEGTNRQPQHF. As DNA, the CDR3 is TGTGCCATCAGGGGGGAGGGGACTAATCGACAGCCCCAGCATTTT.

This clone was observed at least ten times. The rearrangement uses TRBV11-3 and TRBJ2-5; the D is unclear. V was clipped by 5 bases and J by 10 bases, with 8 bases between them. CDR3 length: 10 amino acids. Germline CDR1 and CDR2: SGHNT and YENEEA. CDR3 coding DNA: TGTGCCAGCAGCGGCGCGGTCCAGTACTTC. This sequence encodes CASSGAVQYF.

This chain uses TRBV7-8 with TRBJ1-5, with 9 positions matching TRBD1. Germline-derived CDR1 and CDR2 are SGHVS and FQNEAQ. This CDR3 region has 15 residues. The V segment lost 2 bases and the J segment 3 bases; nucleotides outside the gene matches: 2. The CDR3 region is CASSLRTGANQPQHF. In nucleotides, the CDR3 is TGTGCCAGCAGCTTAAGGACAGGGGCCAATCAGCCCCAGCATTTT. Together with reference TRBV7-8 and TRBJ1-5, the CDR3 gives the full variable domain: GAGVSQSPRYKVAKRGQDVALRCDPISGHVSLFWYQQALGQGPEFLTYFQNEAQLDKSGLPSDRFFAERPEGSVSTLKIQRTQQEDSAVYLCASSLRTGANQPQHFGDGTRLSIL.

The chain recombines TRBV18 with TRBJ2-3; D is uncertain. Per germline, CDR1 KGHSH and CDR2 LQKENI. The V gene lost 2 bases and the J gene lost 6 bases, with 3 bases spanning the gap. This CDR3 is 11 amino acids long. The CDR3 loop reads CASSPGDTQYF. In DNA form, the CDR3 reads TGTGCCAGCTCACCAGGCGATACGCAGTATTTT.

J is TRBJ2-7 and V is TRBV18, with D perhaps matching TRBD1 (6 bases). The germline V gene has CDR1 KGHSH and CDR2 LQKENI. This CDR3 spans 14 amino acids. The germline V and J ends were trimmed by 4 bases and 2 bases, with 12 bases remaining between them. CDR3 coding DNA: TGTGCCAGCTCACAGGGTGGGACAACCTACGAGCAGTACGTC. Protein product: CASSQGGTTYEQYV.

This clone appeared a single time. The chain has TRBV5-1 and TRBJ1-6, with a weak D call TRBD1 (5 bases). The CDR3 is made up of 15 amino acids. V was shortened by 4 bases and J by 6 bases, with 14 bases between the two germline ends. Germline-derived CDR1 and CDR2 are SGHRS and YFSETQ. CDR3: CASSDQGLVNSPLHF. Written as DNA, the CDR3 is TGCGCCAGCAGCGATCAGGGTTTAGTTAATTCACCCCTCCACTTT.

In its sample, this clone was seen once. The J gene is TRBJ2-6, the V gene TRBV5-6; perhaps TRBD2 as D (5 bases). CDR3 length: 15 residues. Deletions cut 0 bases from V and 3 bases from J, with 7 bases between. Looked up from germline, CDR1 is SGHDT and CDR2 is YYEEEE. The CDR3 here is CASSLGGVGANVLTF. Written as DNA, the CDR3 is TGTGCCAGCAGCTTGGGGGGAGTTGGGGCCAACGTCCTGACTTTC.

This clone was counted between two and nine times. This sequence joins TRBV5-4 and TRBJ1-3; D gene unclear. Trimming removed 4 bases from V and 0 bases from J, with 8 bases in between. Germline-derived CDR1 and CDR2 are SGHNT and YYREEE (reference sequence). The CDR3 covers 14 residues. CDR3 in DNA: TGTGCCAGCAGCAGTGACCACTCTGGAAACACCATATATTTT. Translated, it gives CASSSDHSGNTIYF. The variable domain in full, completed from reference TRBV5-4 and TRBJ1-3, reads ETGVTQSPTHLIKTRGQQVTLRCSSQSGHNTVSWYQQALGQGPQFIFQYYREEENGRGNFPPRFSGLQFPNYSSELNVNALELDDSALYLCASSSDHSGNTIYFGEGSWLTVV.

This rearrangement joins TRBV2 to TRBJ2-7, with TRBD1 as a possible D gene (6 bases). With 4 bases removed from V and 2 bases from J, the gap between germline ends came to 18 bases. The germline V gene encodes CDR1 SNHLY and CDR2 FYNNEI. CDR3 length equals 16 residues. The CDR3 protein is CASSGDKTYGAYEQYF. The CDR3 coding sequence is TGTGCCAGCAGTGGGGACAAAACCTACGGAGCCTACGAGCAGTACTTC.